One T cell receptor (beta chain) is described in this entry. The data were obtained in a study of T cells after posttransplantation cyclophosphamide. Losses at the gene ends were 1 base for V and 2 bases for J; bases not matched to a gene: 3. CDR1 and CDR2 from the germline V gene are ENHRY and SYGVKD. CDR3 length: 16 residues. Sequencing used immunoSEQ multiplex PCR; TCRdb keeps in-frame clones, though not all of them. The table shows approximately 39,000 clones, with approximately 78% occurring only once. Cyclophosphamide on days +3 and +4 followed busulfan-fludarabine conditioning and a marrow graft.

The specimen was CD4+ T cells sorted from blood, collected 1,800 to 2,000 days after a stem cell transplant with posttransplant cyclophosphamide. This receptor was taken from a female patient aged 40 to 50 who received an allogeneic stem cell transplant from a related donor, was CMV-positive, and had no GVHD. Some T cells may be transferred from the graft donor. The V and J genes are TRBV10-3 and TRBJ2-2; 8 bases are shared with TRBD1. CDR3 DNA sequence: TGTGCCATCAGTGAGTGGGCAGGGGGCAACACCGGGGAGCTGTTTTTT. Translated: CAISEWAGGNTGELFF.